This T cell receptor beta chain was recorded in a study of healthy donors' naive CD4 and CD8 T cells. This clonotype was seen a single time. Each TCR library used 500 ng of total RNA and a linear amplification protocol. TCRdb analysed the reads with MiXCR anew, one entry per CDR3 protein. The sample consists of roughly 200,000 distinct CDR3 sequences, 65% to 75% of them appearing once. Trimming pared 5 bases from V and 9 bases from J, leaving 14 bases between. CDR1 and CDR2 from the germline V gene are MNHEY and SVGAGI. The CDR3 is made up of 13 amino acids. The sample consisted of naive CD4+ and CD8+ T cells sorted from blood, pooled from several donors. The V gene is TRBV6-5, the J gene TRBJ2-1, with D perhaps matching TRBD2 (5 bases). This TCR derives from a pool of human donors in good health; the sample pools cells from several healthy donors. CDR3 DNA: TGTGCCAGCAGTACCTTCTCTAGCAGTGAGCAGTTCTTC. It encodes CASSTFSSSEQFF.